This T cell receptor beta chain was retrieved from a study of T cell changes during pregnancy in multiple sclerosis. This CDR3 has 11 residues. CDR1 and CDR2 (germline): MNHEY, SMNVEV (reference sequence). The V and J ends lost 4 bases and 4 bases respectively, with 3 bases between them. Sequenced by immunoSEQ multiplex PCR; TCRdb stores in-frame clones only, minus some. The table has 34,000 or so clones, 90% seen once; the top ten hold about 10%. The chain carries TRBV27 and TRBJ2-3; D unclear. The sequence was collected from a female donor with multiple sclerosis, enrolled in a pregnancy study. The source was CD8+ T cells from peripheral blood mononuclear cells, collected before pregnancy. Here the CDR3 reads CASSSADTQYF. Written as DNA, the CDR3 is TGTGCCAGCAGTTCAGCAGATACGCAGTATTTT.